This record concerns one T cell receptor beta chain sequence. The sample belongs to a study of blood T cell repertoires in COVID-19. Participants were aged roughly 18 to 90 years, lived in some 23 US areas, and enrolled virtually. Germline CDR1 SQVTM, CDR2 ANQGSEA. This CDR3 is built from 14 residues. V lost 6 bases to trimming and J lost 2 bases; unmatched junction nucleotides: 6. Generated by immunoSEQ multiplex PCR, the TCRdb table keeps only in-frame clones and is missing some. Here the sample spans under 150,000 clones, roughly 88% being singletons. V is TRBV29-1 and J is TRBJ2-7, with 11 bases aligning to TRBD2. Specimen: PBMCs or T cells enriched from blood (not recorded which). The receptor's source is a woman aged 30 to 39 with acute COVID-19. Here the CDR3 DNA reads TGCAGCGTCGCCCCACTAGCGGGGGCCTACGAGCAGTACTTC. Amino acid sequence: CSVAPLAGAYEQYF.